One and the same sample provided the 19 T cell receptor beta chains below, sequenced in a study of blood T cell repertoires in COVID-19. Generated by immunoSEQ multiplex PCR, the TCRdb table keeps only in-frame clones and is missing some. The sample includes more than 300,000 clones, 89% seen only once; the top ten take approximately 1.8%. The sequenced sample consisted of peripheral blood. The source of these receptors is a woman aged 30 to 39 with COVID-19, enrolled during active disease.

The chain links TRBV29-1 to TRBJ2-3; tentative D call: TRBD2 (5 bases). The CDR3 loop spans 13 amino acids. In germline, CDR1 is SQVTM, CDR2 ANQGSEA. V was cut by 4 bases and J by 5 bases, with 13 bases left in between. The CDR3: CSVVSGSGDTQYF. CDR3 sequence (DNA): TGCAGCGTTGTTTCGGGCAGCGGAGATACGCAGTATTTT.

The chain links TRBV15 to TRBJ2-3, with 10 bases lining up with TRBD2. Germline CDR1 is LNHNV and CDR2 is YYDKDF (reference sequence). The CDR3 consists of 18 residues. Trimming took 3 bases from V and 0 from J; bases not matched to a gene: 9. Here the CDR3 DNA reads TGTGCCACCAGCAGGGCTATAGCGGGGGGTGCTAGCACAGATACGCAGTATTTT. Residues: CATSRAIAGGASTDTQYF.

The chain combines TRBV5-5 with TRBJ2-6; no reliable D call. Germline CDR1 SGHKS, CDR2 YYEKEE (reference sequence). V lost 2 bases and J 1 base, leaving 10 bases between the germline ends. The CDR3 has 16 residues. The chain's CDR3 is CASSFIVSSGANVLTF. Written as DNA, the CDR3 is TGTGCCAGCAGCTTTATTGTGAGTTCTGGGGCCAACGTCCTGACTTTC.

The chain couples TRBV9 to TRBJ1-2, with TRBD1 identical over 9 bases. J lost 3 bases, V lost 4 bases, and 1 base had no gene match. The CDR3 length is 13 residues. From germline, CDR1 is SGDLS and CDR2 YYNGEE. The CDR3 nucleotides are TGTGCCAGCAGCCGGACAGGGGACTATGGCTACACCTTC. It translates to CASSRTGDYGYTF.

As to this clone: An end of the junction does not agree with germline; a read error may underlie this. The chain is built from TRBV5-6 and TRBJ2-7, with D tentatively TRBD1 (5 bases). The CDR3 sequence is 14 residues long. Germline V gene lookup returns CDR1 SGHDT and CDR2 YYEEEE. The CDR3 here is CASSPHLPSAKQDF. CDR3 nucleotides: TGTGCCAGCAGCCCACATCTCCCCTCGGCTAAACAGGACTTC.

The chain joins TRBV7-8 to TRBJ1-1; a weak D match, TRBD1 (5 bases). Germline CDR1 and CDR2: SGHVS and FQNEAQ. CDR3 size: 15 residues. Deletions cut 5 bases from V and 8 bases from J, with 21 bases between. The CDR3 coding sequence is TGTGCCAGCAGCCCCCGACTGGGACTCAATTTAGAAGCTTTCTTT. Amino acids: CASSPRLGLNLEAFF.

This rearrangement joins TRBV30 to TRBJ1-6; D is undetermined. Between the trimmed V and J ends, which lost 7 bases and 4 bases, there was a span of 17 bases. The CDR3 runs to 15 residues. Looked up from germline, CDR1 is GTSNPN and CDR2 is SVGIG (reference sequence). The CDR3 region is CASSGLRAYNSPLHF. DNA for the CDR3: TGTGCCTCTAGCGGGTTGAGGGCTTATAATTCACCCCTCCACTTT. The entire variable domain, with the rest obtained from reference TRBV30 and TRBJ1-6, is as follows: SQTIHQWPATLVQPVGSPLSLECTVEGTSNPNLYWYRQAAGRGLQLLFYSVGIGQISSEVPQNLSASRPQDRQFILSSKKLLLSDSGFYLCASSGLRAYNSPLHFGNGTRLTVT.

The V gene is TRBV19, the J gene TRBJ1-4; 8 bases are shared with TRBD1. Per the germline V gene, CDR1 is LNHDA and CDR2 is SQIVND (reference sequence). This CDR3 contains 15 residues. The V gene end was trimmed by 5 bases and the J gene end by 8 bases; junction bases not matched to a gene: 10. This chain's CDR3 is CASSPLQGVGEKLFF. CDR3 nucleotides: TGTGCCAGTAGTCCGCTACAGGGGGTCGGGGAAAAACTGTTTTTT. Together with reference TRBV19 and TRBJ1-4, the CDR3 gives the full variable domain: DGGITQSPKYLFRKEGQNVTLSCEQNLNHDAMYWYRQDPGQGLRLIYYSQIVNDFQKGDIAEGYSVSREKKESFPLTVTSAQKNPTAFYLCASSPLQGVGEKLFFGSGTQLSVL.

V is TRBV12-3 or TRBV12-4 and J is TRBJ2-2; no definite D call. The CDR3 length is 12 residues. V lost 9 bases and J 5 bases, leaving 10 bases between the germline ends. The CDR3 region is CASKTTTGELFF. For the CDR3, the DNA is TGTGCCAGTAAAACGACTACCGGGGAGCTGTTTTTT.

This chain links TRBV6-5 with TRBJ1-3; D is unresolved. The CDR3 covers 15 residues. CDR1 is MNHEY, CDR2 SVGAGI, per germline. The V end lost 6 bases, the J end lost 4 bases, and 16 bases lay between the germline ends. The CDR3 bases are TGTGCCAGCAGGGGCGGGAGGGTAACCGGAAACACCATATATTTT. Its protein is CASRGGRVTGNTIYF.

CDR3 DNA: TGCGCCAGCAGCTCGACCGGGACAGCGCAAGAGACCCAGTACTTC. Amino acids: CASSSTGTAQETQYF. V is TRBV5-1 and J is TRBJ2-5, with 7 bases that match TRBD1. Germline CDR1 is SGHRS and CDR2 is YFSETQ. CDR3 length equals 15 residues. J lost 2 bases, V lost 3 bases, and 7 bases had no gene match. The full variable domain, its missing parts supplied by reference TRBV5-1 and TRBJ2-5, is KAGVTQTPRYLIKTRGQQVTLSCSPISGHRSVSWYQQTPGQGLQFLFEYFSETQRNKGNFPGRFSGRQFSNSRSEMNVSTLELGDSALYLCASSSTGTAQETQYFGPGTRLLVL.

This clone has just one count. The chain uses TRBV7-2 and TRBJ2-7; 9 bases agree with TRBD1. The CDR3 spans 15 residues. CDR1 and CDR2 from the germline V gene are SGHTA and FQGNSA. The J segment lost 2 bases and the V segment lost 5 bases, leaving 7 bases of the junction unmatched. This CDR3 reads CASSNRGRSAYEQYF. As DNA, the CDR3 is TGTGCCAGCAGCAACAGGGGGCGAAGTGCCTACGAGCAGTACTTC.

V and J are TRBV4-3 and TRBJ2-3, with 8 bases lining up with TRBD1. The germline V gene has CDR1 LGHNA and CDR2 YSLEER. V shed 4 bases and J 1 base; nucleotides not matched to a gene: 7. The CDR3 has 16 residues. DNA for the CDR3: TGCGCCAGCAGCCGCCAGGGGGCTGTCGGCACAGATACGCAGTATTTT. It yields the protein CASSRQGAVGTDTQYF.

V gene TRBV7-8 combines with J gene TRBJ1-1; TRBD1 might be the D (6 bases). V lost 5 bases and J lost 1, with 8 bases in between. Germline values: CDR1 SGHVS, CDR2 FQNEAQ. The CDR3 loop spans 13 amino acids. The CDR3 loop reads CASSIQGNTEAFF. CDR3 DNA sequence: TGTGCCAGCAGCATACAGGGGAACACTGAAGCTTTCTTT.

The rearrangement links TRBV29-1 to TRBJ1-2; D ambiguous. The germline V and J ends were trimmed by 0 bases and 8 bases, with 7 bases remaining between them. The CDR3 runs 11 residues. CDR1 SQVTM and CDR2 ANQGSEA come from the germline V gene. CDR3 protein: CSVEDRRGYTF. The CDR3, as DNA: TGCAGCGTTGAAGACAGGCGAGGCTACACCTTC.

This clone occurred a few times. This chain links TRBV30 with TRBJ1-2; possible D gene TRBD1, 5 bases. V lost 1 base and J 7 bases, leaving 16 bases between the germline ends. The germline CDR1 and CDR2 sequences are GTSNPN and SVGIG (reference sequence). There are 14 residues in the CDR3. DNA of the CDR3: TGTGCCTGGAGTGATGGAGGGGTCGTCGGTGGCTACACCTTC. As protein: CAWSDGGVVGGYTF.

The V call is TRBV19, the J call TRBJ1-3; D not certain. There are 14 residues in the CDR3. Trimming left V 3 bases short and J 0 bases short, with 6 bases between. Germline V gives CDR1 LNHDA, CDR2 SQIVND (reference sequence). This CDR3 is CASSISDSGNTIYF. CDR3 DNA sequence: TGTGCCAGTAGTATTAGCGACTCTGGAAACACCATATATTTT. The full variable domain, rest sourced from reference TRBV19 and TRBJ1-3, is DGGITQSPKYLFRKEGQNVTLSCEQNLNHDAMYWYRQDPGQGLRLIYYSQIVNDFQKGDIAEGYSVSREKKESFPLTVTSAQKNPTAFYLCASSISDSGNTIYFGEGSWLTVV.

The V call is TRBV6-2 or TRBV6-3, the J call TRBJ2-4; TRBD2 matches 7 bases. The CDR3 totals 15 residues. CDR1 is MNHEY, CDR2 SVGEGT, per germline. J gave up 8 bases and V 0 bases, and 7 bases lay outside the gene matches. The CDR3 here is CASSYSSGGLDIQYF. The CDR3 coding sequence is TGTGCCAGCAGTTACTCGTCCGGGGGGTTGGACATTCAGTACTTC.

CDR3 nucleotide sequence: TGTGCCAGCAGCCAAGTGGCGGGGGGTAGGGATACGCAGTATTTT. It yields the protein CASSQVAGGRDTQYF. V is TRBV3-1 (or the pseudogene TRBV3-2) and J is TRBJ2-3; 8 bases line up with TRBD2. Germline assignment: CDR1 LGHDT and CDR2 YNNKEL (reference sequence). Unmatched junction bases numbered 6, after V lost 1 base and J lost 6 bases. CDR3 length: 15 amino acids.